One and the same sample provided the 2 T cell receptor beta chains below, sequenced in a study of glioma-infiltrating T cells after dendritic cell vaccination. Clones were sequenced by immunoSEQ multiplex PCR, and TCRdb holds only the in-frame ones, with some missing. The table includes tens of thousands of clones, about nine tenths detected once. Sequencing was performed on blood, taken before dendritic cell vaccination. The receptors stem from a human donor with glioblastoma.

The chain combines TRBV2 with TRBJ2-7; TRBD2 matches 14 bases. Trimming cost V 5 bases and J 3 bases; bases outside gene matches: 6. This CDR3 comprises 16 residues. CDR1 and CDR2 (germline): SNHLY, FYNNEI. The CDR3 DNA sequence: TGTGCCAGCAGTTCAGGGACTAGCGGGGGTAACTACGAGCAGTACTTC. Its protein product is CASSSGTSGGNYEQYF.

This clone was found a few times. The chain carries TRBV15 and TRBJ1-5; D unresolved. CDR1 LNHNV and CDR2 YYDKDF come from the germline V gene (reference sequence). The CDR3 is made up of 13 amino acids. V lost 1 base and J 6 bases, leaving 7 bases between the germline ends. The CDR3: CATSRGNSQPQHF. The CDR3 nucleotides read TGTGCCACCAGCAGAGGTAACAGTCAGCCCCAGCATTTT.